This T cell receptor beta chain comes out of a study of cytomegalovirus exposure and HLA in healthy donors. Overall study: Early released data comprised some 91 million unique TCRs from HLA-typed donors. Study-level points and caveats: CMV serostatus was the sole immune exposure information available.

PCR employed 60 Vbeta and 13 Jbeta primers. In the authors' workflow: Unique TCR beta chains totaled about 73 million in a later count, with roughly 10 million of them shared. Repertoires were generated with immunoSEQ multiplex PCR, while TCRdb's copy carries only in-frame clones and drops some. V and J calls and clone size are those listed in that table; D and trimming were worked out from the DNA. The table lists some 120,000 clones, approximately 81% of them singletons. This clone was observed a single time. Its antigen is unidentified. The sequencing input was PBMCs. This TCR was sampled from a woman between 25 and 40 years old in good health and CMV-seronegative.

CDR3 sequence: CASSLANEQFF. The CDR3 DNA sequence: TGTGCCAGCAGCCTAGCAAATGAGCAGTTCTTC. The chain recombines TRBV28 with TRBJ2-1; possibly TRBD2 for D (5 bases). Trimming took 6 bases from V and 7 from J, leaving 7 bases between them. Germline CDR1 and CDR2: MDHEN and SYDVKM. CDR3 length: 11 residues.